This TCR beta chain was sequenced for a study of blood T cell repertoires in COVID-19. This CDR3 is built from 13 residues. Germline-derived CDR1 and CDR2 are LNHDA and SQIVND (reference sequence). After removal of 8 bases from V and 11 bases from J, the junction contained 11 bases not matched to a gene. The method was immunoSEQ multiplex PCR; TCRdb's version includes in-frame clones alone and lacks a portion of them. This sample has around 270,000 clones, with about 88% found just once. The TCR comes from a woman aged 55-69 years with COVID-19, enrolled during active disease. This chain links TRBV19 with TRBJ1-5; the match to TRBD1 covers 8 bases. Sequenced material: peripheral blood. The CDR3 DNA is TGTGCCAGTCACGGACAGGGCCTGGGTTCCCAGCATTTT. It translates to CASHGQGLGSQHF. Full variable domain (missing parts from reference TRBV19 and TRBJ1-5): DGGITQSPKYLFRKEGQNVTLSCEQNLNHDAMYWYRQDPGQGLRLIYYSQIVNDFQKGDIAEGYSVSREKKESFPLTVTSAQKNPTAFYLCASHGQGLGSQHFGDGTRLSIL.